These T cell receptor beta chains were read from a single sample in a study of T cell repertoires in cytomegalovirus infection. From the reads, TCRdb called clonotypes with MiXCR, one entry per CDR3 protein. The table shows approximately 500,000 distinct CDR3 sequences, with about 15% occurring only once. Specimen: CD8+ T cells from PBMCs. Receptor source: a human donor in good health (CMV status not recorded). Some clones in this sample may be carry-over from other donors' samples. CDR3s include the opening cysteine and the closing phenylalanine or tryptophan. D genes are given only for firm matches. Clone size appears in some rows only: once, few, many, or a class for an expanded clone.

j_call | v_call | clone_size | d_call | cdr3_length | cdr3_nt | cdr3_aa
TRBJ1-2 | TRBV10-3 | few | . | 12 | TGTGCCATCAGTGCGGACCCCAGGGGCTACACCTTC | CAISADPRGYTF
TRBJ1-1 | TRBV12-5 | many | . | 12 | TGTGCTAGTGGTTTGGTAGGGGAAAAAGCTTTCTTT | CASGLVGEKAFF
TRBJ2-7 | TRBV28 | . | TRBD2 | 15 | TGTGCCAGCAGTTCTCCCCGGGACTACTCCTACGAGCAGTACTTC | CASSSPRDYSYEQYF
TRBJ2-2 | TRBV28 | few | TRBD2 | 16 | TGTGCCAGCAGTTCGACGGTTCGGGGGGACACCGGGGAGCTGTTTTTT | CASSSTVRGDTGELFF
TRBJ1-2 | TRBV10-3 | few | . | 13 | TGTGCCATCAACGGGGGCGCGGGCTATGGCTACACCTTC | CAINGGAGYGYTF
TRBJ1-1 | TRBV5-1 | . | . | 13 | TGCGCCAGCAGCTGGGCTGAGAACACTGAAGCTTTCTTT | CASSWAENTEAFF
TRBJ2-7 | TRBV5-4 | few | TRBD2 | 17 | TGTGCCAGCAGCCGTGGGACTAGCGGGGGGGTTGTCTACGAGCAGTACTTC | CASSRGTSGGVVYEQYF
TRBJ1-4 | TRBV6-5 | many | . | 14 | TGTGCCAGCAAGCAGGATTCAACTAATGAAAAACTGTTTTTT | CASKQDSTNEKLFF
TRBJ2-7 | TRBV28 | . | TRBD2 | 17 | TGTGCCAGCAGTTTGGTAGCGGGAGCGACCCCGGGGAGGGAGCAGTACTTC | CASSLVAGATPGREQYF
TRBJ2-3 | TRBV14 | . | TRBD1 | 15 | TGTGCCAGCAGCCTAGGACAGGGGACCACAGATACGCAGTATTTT | CASSLGQGTTDTQYF
TRBJ2-3 | TRBV20-1 | . | . | 14 | TGCAGTGCCAGAGACTCCTGGAGCACAGATACGCAGTATTTT | CSARDSWSTDTQYF
TRBJ1-2 | TRBV27 | . | . | 13 | TGTGCCAGCAGTTTCCAGCCGAACTATGGCTACACCTTC | CASSFQPNYGYTF
TRBJ2-7 | TRBV29-1 | many | TRBD2 | 14 | TGCAGCGTTGGCGGGGGAGGACACACCTACGAGCAGTACTTC | CSVGGGGHTYEQYF
TRBJ2-7 | TRBV7-3 | few | TRBD2 | 16 | TGTGCCAGCAGCTTAGCAGGCGGGGGGCCCTCCTACGAGCAGTACTTC | CASSLAGGGPSYEQYF
TRBJ1-4 | TRBV11-2 | many | . | 16 | TGTGCCAGCAGCTTAGCCATTACCCCGGGTGGTGAAAAACTGTTTTTT | CASSLAITPGGEKLFF
TRBJ2-1 | TRBV9 | . | TRBD2 | 15 | TGTGCCAGCAGCGTACAGGCTAGCGGGAGCGATGAGCAGTTCTTC | CASSVQASGSDEQFF
TRBJ2-1 | TRBV12-3/TRBV12-4 | . | . | 12 | TGTGCCAGCAGTACAGGGAGGAATGAGCAGTTCTTC | CASSTGRNEQFF
TRBJ2-1 | TRBV11-2 | many | TRBD2 | 17 | TGTGCCAGCACCCGGGCCCTAGCGGGAGGGCCGGGTAATGAGCAGTTCTTC | CASTRALAGGPGNEQFF
TRBJ2-1 | TRBV29-1 | . | TRBD2 | 15 | TGCAGCGTTGGGAATAGGACTAGCGTAAACAATGAGCAGTTCTTC | CSVGNRTSVNNEQFF
TRBJ2-1 | TRBV12-3/TRBV12-4 | many | . | 14 | TGTGCCAGCAGTTTAGGAATCCAGGGGAATGAGCAGTTCTTC | CASSLGIQGNEQFF
TRBJ2-2 | TRBV4-2 | . | . | 17 | TGTGCCAGCAGCCAAGACGGAGGCGGGGGCCTCACCGGGGAGCTGTTTTTT | CASSQDGGGGLTGELFF
TRBJ1-1 | TRBV16 | . | . | 14 | TGTGCCAGCAGCCCTAAAGCAGGGGACACTGAAGCTTTCTTT | CASSPKAGDTEAFF
TRBJ2-3 | TRBV5-4 | few | TRBD2 | 16 | TGTGCCAGCAGCTGGAAGCGGGAGACGCAAAAAGATACGCAGTATTTT | CASSWKRETQKDTQYF
TRBJ2-1 | TRBV4-2 | many | TRBD2 | 14 | TGTGCCAGCAGCCAAGTGAGTGCGGGAGATGAGCAGTTCTTC | CASSQVSAGDEQFF
TRBJ1-5 | TRBV15 | many | . | 15 | TGTGCCACCAGCATGACAGGCTATAGCAATCAGCCCCAGCATTTT | CATSMTGYSNQPQHF
TRBJ2-1 | TRBV20-1 | few | TRBD2 | 14 | TGCAGTGCTAGAGAGACGGGAGGATACAATGAGCAGTTCTTC | CSARETGGYNEQFF
TRBJ2-7 | TRBV6-1 | many | TRBD1 | 16 | TGTGCCAGCAGGAGTATCGGGACAGGCTACCCCTACGAGCAGTACTTC | CASRSIGTGYPYEQYF
TRBJ1-5 | TRBV6-1 | many | . | 13 | TGTGCCAGCGGGACGCAGCACAATCAGCCCCAGCATTTT | CASGTQHNQPQHF
TRBJ1-1 | TRBV30 | . | TRBD1 | 13 | TGTGCCTGGTTCCCAGGGGGGCGGTCTGAAGCTTTCTTT | CAWFPGGRSEAFF
TRBJ1-2 | TRBV6-1 | . | . | 16 | TGTGCCAGCAGTGAAGCGCTTCCAGATCCTAACTATGGCTACAACTTC | CASSEALPDPNYGYNF
TRBJ1-5 | TRBV27 | many | . | 14 | TGTGCCAGCAGTTTAAGAGGGTACAATCAGCCCCAGCATTTT | CASSLRGYNQPQHF
TRBJ1-2 | TRBV30 | few | . | 12 | TGTGCCTGGAGTGCCCAAAACTATGGCTACACCTTC | CAWSAQNYGYTF
TRBJ1-5 | TRBV20-1 | . | . | 15 | TGCAGTGCTAGGGGAAGGACAGATATTCGTCAGCCCCAGCATTTT | CSARGRTDIRQPQHF
TRBJ1-2 | TRBV4-1 | . | . | 14 | TGCGCCAGCAGCCAAGGGACGTCGGTCTATGGCTACACCTTC | CASSQGTSVYGYTF
TRBJ2-2 | TRBV5-4 | . | TRBD2 | 16 | TGTGCCAGCAGCTTCCCCCAGCGGGGAATCACCGGGGAGCTGTTTTTT | CASSFPQRGITGELFF
TRBJ1-1 | TRBV12-5 | few | . | 15 | TGTGCTAGTGGTTCCCCGGGACTGAGGAACACTGAAGCTTTCTTT | CASGSPGLRNTEAFF
TRBJ1-5 | TRBV19 | few | TRBD1 | 15 | TGTGCCAGTAGCGAGGACAGGGGGACCCTATACGCCCAGCATTTT | CASSEDRGTLYAQHF
TRBJ2-2 | TRBV29-1 | few | . | 15 | TGCAGCGTTGGGAAGGGAAGCCGCTCCTACCGGGAGCTGTTTTTT | CSVGKGSRSYRELFF
TRBJ2-7 | TRBV7-9 | many | . | 16 | TGTGCCAGCGCACGGCGGCAAATGCAGAGCTCCTACGAGCAGTACTTC | CASARRQMQSSYEQYF
TRBJ2-1 | TRBV28 | many | TRBD2 | 16 | TGTGCCAGCAGTTTGTCACTAGCGGGGCAACACAATGAGCAGTTCTTC | CASSLSLAGQHNEQFF
TRBJ1-6 | TRBV20-1 | many | . | 16 | TGCAGTGCTAGAGATTCCAGGGTAACTTATAATTCACCCCTCCACTTT | CSARDSRVTYNSPLHF
TRBJ2-1 | TRBV7-4 | many | . | 13 | TGTGCCAGCAGCTCGATGGGTTACAATGAGCAGTTCTTC | CASSSMGYNEQFF
TRBJ2-1 | TRBV10-3 | few | TRBD2 | 16 | TGTGCCATCATTCCGACTAGCGGGGGGATCAACAATGAGCAGTTCTTC | CAIIPTSGGINNEQFF
TRBJ1-1 | TRBV7-9 | many | . | 14 | TGTGCCAGCAGCTTACGTTCAGGCCACACTGAAGCTTTCTTT | CASSLRSGHTEAFF
TRBJ2-7 | TRBV20-1 | few | . | 14 | TGCAGTGCCCGACTATTGGAAGGACTCTACGAGCAGTACTTC | CSARLLEGLYEQYF
TRBJ1-1 | TRBV7-6 | many | . | 15 | TGTGCCAGCAGCTTATCCCCCAGGGGTGCCACTGAAGCTTTCTTT | CASSLSPRGATEAFF
TRBJ2-7 | TRBV7-2 | many | TRBD2 | 14 | TGTGCCAGCAGCTTAGGACTAGCGATTTACGAGCAGCACTTC | CASSLGLAIYEQHF
TRBJ1-1 | TRBV7-9 | many | TRBD1 | 18 | TGTGCCAGCAGCCCATCGGACAGGGGGCTATTCTTGAACACTGAAGCTTTCTTT | CASSPSDRGLFLNTEAFF
TRBJ2-1 | TRBV7-6 | many | . | 15 | TGTGCCAGCAGCTTAATAGCGGCCACTTACAATGAGCAGTTCTTC | CASSLIAATYNEQFF
TRBJ2-7 | TRBV10-3 | few | . | 18 | TGTGCCATCAGTGAGTCGGGTGGGGACAACCAGCTCTTTTACGAGCAGTACTTC | CAISESGGDNQLFYEQYF
TRBJ2-7 | TRBV7-3 | few | TRBD2 | 18 | TGTGCCAGCAGGGGGACTAGCGGAGATCCTGCGTCACTCCTCGAGCAGTACTTC | CASRGTSGDPASLLEQYF
TRBJ1-2 | TRBV28 | many | . | 18 | TGTGCCAGCAGTTTCCCACTCTCGGCGCAGGGGAGTGACTATGGCTACACCTTC | CASSFPLSAQGSDYGYTF
TRBJ1-2 | TRBV27 | many | . | 15 | TGTGCCAGCAGTTCCACAGGAGCTTCTAACTATGGCTACACCTTC | CASSSTGASNYGYTF